The 32 T cell receptor beta chains presented below share a single source sample, sequenced in a study of breast tumors, draining lymph nodes, adjacent tissues. TCRdb reprocessed the multiplex PCR reads via MiXCR and lists one record per CDR3 protein. The sample holds some 66,000 distinct CDR3 sequences; around 52% are singletons and the top ten take roughly 19%. Material: breast tumor tissue. All receptors derive from a female donor with breast cancer. Some clones in this sample may be carry-over from other donors' samples.

J is TRBJ2-6 and V is TRBV24-1; D unclear. V lost 4 bases to trimming and J lost 12 bases, with 0 bases between them. The germline CDR1 and CDR2 sequences are KGHDR and SFDVKD. The CDR3 spans 9 residues. The CDR3 nucleotides are TGTGCCACCAGTGACGTCCTGACTTTC. This sequence encodes CATSDVLTF.

There are a few counts of this clonotype. The J gene is TRBJ2-3, the V gene TRBV6-1; the D gene could be TRBD1 or TRBD2 (5 bases each). The germline V gene has CDR1 MNHNS and CDR2 SASEGT. The length of the CDR3 is 16 residues. V was trimmed by 0 bases and J by 4 bases, leaving 14 bases between them. The CDR3 DNA follows: TGTGCCAGCAGTGAAGCGGTGGGGCTGGGACCAGATACGCAGTATTTT. It is translated as CASSEAVGLGPDTQYF.

As to this clonotype: A read error may account for a junction end that differs from germline. The chain carries TRBV25-1 and TRBJ1-3; a possible D gene is TRBD1 (6 bases). This CDR3 has 18 residues. Germline V CDR1 and CDR2: MGHDK, SYGVNS. The CDR3 nucleotides are TGTGCCAGCAATGAAGGCGGCAGGGACACGGCGAGGGGAAACACCATATATTTT. As protein: CASNEGGRDTARGNTIYF.

In its sample, this clonotype was seen many times. One end of the junction fails to match germline, which may point to a read error. The chain has TRBV7-9 and TRBJ1-2, with D possibly TRBD1 on 6 matching bases. Per germline, CDR1 SEHNR and CDR2 FQNEAQ (reference sequence). The CDR3 contains 15 residues. The chain's CDR3 is CASSQGGDALGGYPF. As DNA, the CDR3 is TGTGCCAGCAGCCAAGGGGGGGATGCTTTAGGTGGCTACCCCTTC.

The chain links TRBV3-1 to TRBJ1-1, with unresolved D. The CDR3 covers 11 residues. Trimming stripped 5 bases from V and 5 bases from J, with 6 bases between. The germline V gene encodes CDR1 LGHDT and CDR2 YNNKEL (reference sequence). This CDR3 reads CASSYMTEAFF. The CDR3 DNA sequence: TGTGCCAGCAGCTATATGACTGAAGCTTTCTTT.

This chain connects TRBV29-1 to TRBJ2-7, with D possibly called TRBD1 or TRBD2 (5 bases each). Germline V gene lookup returns CDR1 SQVTM and CDR2 ANQGSEA. CDR3 length: 13 residues. The DNA of the CDR3 is TGCATCCTAAAGGGACGGATCTCCTACGAGCAGTACTTC. As protein: CILKGRISYEQYF.

Of note for this clonotype: This clone may be a read error of a much larger clone one base away. This rearrangement joins TRBV6-5 to TRBJ1-2, with no clear D. V gave up 5 bases and J gave up 1 base, with 14 bases separating them. This CDR3 contains 15 residues. Germline V gives CDR1 MNHEY, CDR2 SVGAGI. The CDR3 protein is CASSPRRFFNYGYTF. CDR3 DNA: TGTGCCAGCAGTCCCAGAAGATTCTTTAACTATGGCTACACCTTC.

The table lists this clonotype with a few counts. V usage is TRBV2 and J usage is TRBJ2-3, with D tentatively TRBD2 (6 bases). The CDR3 runs 16 residues. Germline-derived CDR1 and CDR2 are SNHLY and FYNNEI. V lost 2 bases and J 2 bases, leaving 14 bases between the germline ends. The chain's CDR3 is CASSERPSATTDTQYF. In DNA form, the CDR3 reads TGTGCCAGCAGTGAAAGGCCTAGCGCTACCACAGATACGCAGTATTTT.

The rearrangement joins TRBV5-6 to TRBJ1-3; D might be TRBD1 (5 bases). The CDR3 is 16 amino acids. Between the trimmed V and J ends, which lost 4 bases and 0 bases, there was a span of 14 bases. Germline CDR1 is SGHDT and CDR2 is YYEEEE. The DNA for the CDR3 is TGTGCCAGCAGCCCCGGCGCGGGACTCTCTGGAAACACCATATATTTT. This translates into CASSPGAGLSGNTIYF.

The sample holds many counts of this clonotype. The V and J genes are TRBV30 and TRBJ1-4; 7 nucleotides match TRBD1. Germline CDR1 is GTSNPN and CDR2 is SVGIG (reference sequence). The junction had 5 bases not matched to a gene; V was cut back by 4 bases and J by 3 bases. The CDR3 runs to 14 residues. CDR3 region: CAWTPGTANEKLFF. The CDR3, as DNA: TGTGCCTGGACCCCCGGGACAGCTAATGAAAAACTGTTTTTT.

This clonotype has ten or more counts. CDR3: CASSPETGGRRTQYF. The DNA for the CDR3 is TGCGCCAGCAGCCCTGAGACAGGGGGCAGGAGGACCCAGTACTTC. The chain is built from TRBV5-1 and TRBJ2-5; TRBD1 aligns across 10 bases. V was clipped by 4 bases and J by 7 bases; unmatched bases: 10. Germline assignment: CDR1 SGHRS and CDR2 YFSETQ. This CDR3 has 15 residues. The whole variable domain, filled in from reference TRBV5-1 and TRBJ2-5, reads KAGVTQTPRYLIKTRGQQVTLSCSPISGHRSVSWYQQTPGQGLQFLFEYFSETQRNKGNFPGRFSGRQFSNSRSEMNVSTLELGDSALYLCASSPETGGRRTQYFGPGTRLLVL.

The rearrangement uses TRBV7-2 and TRBJ2-3; D gene uncertain. Trimming took 5 bases from V and 2 from J, leaving 17 bases between them. This CDR3 is 16 amino acids long. The germline gives CDR1 SGHTA, CDR2 FQGNSA. The CDR3 loop reads CASSRTVGSPTDTQYF. The CDR3 DNA reads TGTGCCAGCAGCCGTACTGTTGGATCCCCCACAGATACGCAGTATTTT.

A remark on this clonotype: The junction and the germline gene differ at one end; a read error may be behind it. The chain couples TRBV6-6 to TRBJ2-3; D ambiguous. This CDR3 contains 13 residues. CDR1 and CDR2 from the germline V gene are MNHNY and SVGAGI (reference sequence). The CDR3 region is CARQETILDAQYF. The CDR3 DNA follows: TGTGCCAGGCAGGAGACAATATTAGATGCGCAGTATTTT.

V and J are TRBV7-8 and TRBJ2-7; perhaps TRBD1 as D (6 bases). The CDR3 is 12 amino acids. Germline V gene data show CDR1 as SGHVS and CDR2 as FQNEAQ. For the CDR3, the DNA is TGTGCCAGCAGCTTCGTGACAGGCGCGATTAACGTC. It yields the protein CASSFVTGAINV.

Details on this clonotype: At one end, the junction sequence differs from germline, possibly due to a read error. CDR3 protein: CASSLARAGGGSYGQYF. CDR3 coding DNA: TGTGCCAGCAGCTTAGCGAGGGCCGGGGGGGGATCCTACGGGCAGTACTTC. The chain uses TRBV7-8 and TRBJ2-7; 8 positions agree with TRBD2. CDR1 and CDR2 (germline): SGHVS, FQNEAQ. The CDR3 runs to 17 residues.

The J gene is TRBJ1-6, the V gene TRBV7-8; 11 bases align to TRBD1. CDR3 size: 15 residues. The ends lost 5 bases at V and 9 bases at J; junction bases unmatched: 6. Germline values: CDR1 SGHVS, CDR2 FQNEAQ. DNA for the CDR3: TGTGCCAGCAGCCGGACAGGGGGCGCCGGTTCACCCCTCCACTTT. Its protein is CASSRTGGAGSPLHF.

On this clonotype itself: The DNA is left out, because the CDR3 cannot be placed on it with certainty; the CDR3 is given as TCRdb lists it. V is TRBV6-4 and J is TRBJ1-2; the table's D call of TRBD1 was not tested on the DNA. Inclusive of both ends, the CDR3 amounts to 13 amino acids. Germline CDR1 is MRHNA and CDR2 is SNTAGT. The CDR3 loop reads CACSASTGFGYTF.

The gene calls are TRBV7-2 and TRBJ1-6; a possible D gene is TRBD1 (5 bases). CDR3 size: 17 residues. V dropped 5 bases and J dropped 7 bases, with 21 bases sitting between them. The germline V gene encodes CDR1 SGHTA and CDR2 FQGNSA. The CDR3: CASSSQPQGLGNSPLHF. DNA for the CDR3: TGTGCCAGCAGCAGCCAGCCCCAGGGTCTCGGGAATTCACCCCTCCACTTT.

This clonotype came up a few times. The chain is built from TRBV20-1 and TRBJ1-1; D is undetermined. This CDR3 comprises 13 residues. The germline CDR1 and CDR2 sequences are DFQATT and SNEGSKA (reference sequence). The V gene lost 6 bases and the J gene lost 0 bases, with 11 bases spanning the gap. CDR3 DNA: TGCAGTGCCCTCTCGACGGTGAACACTGAAGCTTTCTTT. This gives the protein CSALSTVNTEAFF.

The chain uses TRBV12-3 or TRBV12-4 and TRBJ2-1; 8 positions agree with TRBD1. The CDR3 consists of 15 residues. J was trimmed by 3 bases and V by 4 bases; bases with no gene match: 5. The CDR3 reads CASSSRQGYYNEQFF. CDR3 in DNA: TGTGCCAGCAGTTCTCGACAGGGGTACTACAATGAGCAGTTCTTC.

This clonotype has a count of ten or more. The CDR3 DNA is TGTGCCAGCACAGGCCTAGCGGGAGTCTACGAGCAGTACTTC. Translation gives CASTGLAGVYEQYF. This chain links TRBV5-5 with TRBJ2-7; 10 bases agree with TRBD2. Germline trimming cut 6 bases from V and 3 bases from J; bases unmatched to any gene: 6. The CDR3 has 14 amino acids. The germline gives CDR1 SGHKS, CDR2 YYEKEE (reference sequence).

The chain is built from TRBV9 and TRBJ2-2; D may be TRBD1 or TRBD2 (7 bases each). With 4 bases removed from V and 6 bases from J, the gap between germline ends came to 13 bases. The CDR3 is made up of 14 amino acids. CDR1 and CDR2 from the germline V gene are SGDLS and YYNGEE. In DNA form, the CDR3 reads TGTGCCAGCAGCCCAGGGGGGGAGGCCGGGGAGCTGTTTTTT. Translation gives CASSPGGEAGELFF.

Of note for this clonotype: The conserved closing phenylalanine or tryptophan is absent in this CDR3, likely reflecting a read error. No DNA is shown, since the ends of the CDR3 on it are uncertain; the CDR3 is the one TCRdb lists. This chain uses TRBV29-1 with TRBJ2-5; the table assigns TRBD2, which was not confirmed against the DNA. The CDR3 is 9 amino acids in total, end residues counted. Germline assignment: CDR1 SQVTM and CDR2 ANQGSEA. CDR3 residues: CSVEEYLAG.

The chain employs TRBV2 and TRBJ2-1; D not resolved. This CDR3 has 13 amino acids. Per the germline V gene, CDR1 is SNHLY and CDR2 is FYNNEI. The V gene lost 8 bases and the J gene lost 5 bases, with 13 bases spanning the gap. The CDR3 here is CASGANLHNEQFF. The CDR3 DNA reads as TGTGCCAGCGGAGCTAACTTACACAATGAGCAGTTCTTC.

The J gene is TRBJ2-1, the V gene TRBV6-1; no clear D. CDR1 and CDR2 (germline): MNHNS, SASEGT. The CDR3 contains 13 residues. Trimming removed 4 bases from V and 8 bases from J, with 12 bases in between. The CDR3 sequence is CASSAITRDEQFF. CDR3 sequence (DNA): TGTGCCAGCAGTGCTATTACACGGGATGAGCAGTTCTTC.

This clonotype has a count of ten or more. A much more abundant neighbour one base away suggests this may be a read error. The V call is TRBV19, the J call TRBJ2-1, with D tentatively TRBD1 (6 bases). The CDR3 spans 17 residues. Germline V gives CDR1 LNHDA, CDR2 SQIVND (reference sequence). CDR3 sequence reads: CASSSPAWAGAHHEQSF. CDR3 nucleotide sequence: TGTGCCAGTAGTTCCCCCGCCTGGGCAGGGGCGCACCATGAGCAGTCCTTC.

The chain has TRBV11-1 and TRBJ2-3; D is possibly TRBD1 (7 bases). Between the trimmed V and J ends, which lost 5 bases and 2 bases, there was a span of 11 bases. The CDR3 is 14 amino acids. Germline assignment: CDR1 SGHAT and CDR2 FQDESV (reference sequence). The CDR3 reads CASSPGGNTDTQYF. The DNA of the CDR3 is TGTGCCAGCAGCCCAGGGGGGAACACAGATACGCAGTATTTT.

Ten or more counts support this clonotype. The rearrangement links TRBV7-9 to TRBJ2-3, with TRBD2 matching 7 bases. Germline-derived CDR1 and CDR2 are SEHNR and FQNEAQ (reference sequence). With V trimmed by 4 bases and J by 10 bases, 14 bases remained unmatched. CDR3 length: 15 amino acids. CDR3 in amino acids: CASSSDGGGLIPQYF. CDR3 in DNA: TGTGCCAGCAGCTCCGATGGTGGGGGACTAATACCGCAGTATTTT.

This clonotype was found many times. The chain carries TRBV5-6 and TRBJ2-5; D remains ambiguous. V gave up 1 base and J gave up 2 bases, with 12 bases separating them. From germline, CDR1 is SGHDT and CDR2 YYEEEE. The CDR3 covers 15 residues. The CDR3 protein is CASSLLGPAQETQYF. In DNA, the CDR3 is TGTGCCAGCAGCTTGTTGGGCCCGGCGCAAGAGACCCAGTACTTC.

V gene TRBV7-9 combines with J gene TRBJ1-2; 11 bases fit TRBD1. Looked up from germline, CDR1 is SEHNR and CDR2 is FQNEAQ (reference sequence). J lost 1 base, V lost 5 bases, and 3 bases had no gene match. The CDR3 is 15 residues long. CDR3 region: CASSQGQGVNYGYTF. The CDR3 nucleotides read TGTGCCAGCAGCCAGGGACAGGGGGTTAACTATGGCTACACCTTC.

This clonotype was observed at least ten times. V is TRBV5-1 and J is TRBJ2-1, with D hard to call. This CDR3 has 12 amino acids. Trimming pared 3 bases from V and 10 bases from J, leaving 11 bases between. Germline V gene sequence: CDR1 SGHRS, CDR2 YFSETQ. CDR3 nucleotides: TGCGCCAGCAGCTCACTGATGGAGGAGCAGTTCTTC. Encoded protein: CASSSLMEEQFF.

The chain links TRBV24-1 to TRBJ2-1; the match to TRBD2 covers 11 bases. Looked up from germline, CDR1 is KGHDR and CDR2 is SFDVKD. V shed 0 bases, J shed 6 bases, and the junction held 6 bases outside the gene matches. The CDR3 is made up of 17 amino acids. CDR3 amino acids: CATSDLSSGRAPNEQFF. Here the CDR3 DNA reads TGTGCCACCAGTGATTTGAGTAGCGGGAGGGCCCCCAATGAGCAGTTCTTC.